These 2 T cell receptor beta chains originate from one sample sequenced in a study of breast tumors, draining lymph nodes, adjacent tissues (dated by TCRdb to 2015 to 2016). The method was multiplex PCR. The instrument was an Illumina HiSeq 2000. TCRdb reworked the public reads: Q25 trimming with fastp, MiXCR clone assembly, productive beta chains retained. When rows share a CDR3 protein, they turn into one entry using the most common DNA and genes. This sample comprises around 70,000 distinct CDR3 sequences, over 40% of them detected only once. Almost 8.5% of the sample is in the top ten clones. Material for sequencing was breast tumor tissue. These receptors were collected from a female donor with breast cancer. Some clones in this sample may be carry-over from other donors' samples.

V gene TRBV24-1 combines with J gene TRBJ2-3, with 9 bases fitting TRBD1. The CDR3 is made up of 15 amino acids. The ends lost 2 bases at V and 11 bases at J; junction bases unmatched: 10. Germline CDR1 and CDR2: KGHDR and SFDVKD. CDR3 sequence (DNA): TGTGCCACCAGTGATTCACAGGGGGCCTACAATGAGCAGTATTTT. Protein: CATSDSQGAYNEQYF.

Many counts were recorded for this clonotype. CDR3 DNA: TGTGCCAGCAGTGACCCGACTAGCGGGAGCACAGATACGCAGTATTTT. Translated: CASSDPTSGSTDTQYF. The rearrangement uses TRBV25-1 and TRBJ2-3; 10 bases align to TRBD2. Trimming removed 3 bases from V and 0 bases from J; junction bases left unmatched: 3. Germline assignment: CDR1 MGHDK and CDR2 SYGVNS. The CDR3 covers 16 residues.